This T cell receptor beta chain was observed in a study of blood T cell repertoires in COVID-19. Study as a whole: Acute and convalescent COVID-19 samples came from the United States, Italy and Spain. Sources were T cells, B-cell-depleted T cells, or PBMCs; the material itself was cDNA or gDNA.

Unmatched junction bases numbered 9, after V lost 5 bases and J lost 4 bases. Germline V gene data show CDR1 as SGHTA and CDR2 as FQGNSA. The CDR3 covers 15 residues. Some clones are missing from TCRdb's copy, which holds only in-frame ones; the method was immunoSEQ multiplex PCR. This sample has some 130,000 clones, with 84% found just once. Sequenced sample: peripheral blood. The clonotype originates from a human donor in a cohort sampled during active COVID-19. V is TRBV7-2 and J is TRBJ1-1, with 8 bases lining up with TRBD1. The DNA of the CDR3 is TGTGCCAGCAGCGGCCCGGACAGGGTGGGCACTGAAGCTTTCTTT. Amino acids: CASSGPDRVGTEAFF.